Described below is a single T cell receptor beta chain sequence and its context. What it binds is not known. Unique molecular identifiers were built into the TCR beta cDNA libraries. A population of about 0.85 to 11 million T cells gave rise to about half a million cDNA molecules. MiXCR, run by TCRdb on the PCR reads, gives a single entry per CDR3 protein. The table shows 650,000 to 850,000 distinct CDR3 sequences, with around 50% occurring only once. The data were taken from a study of post-analysis software for immune sequencing data. Overall study results and limits: The five TRBV segments detected at higher frequency in patients than in controls included TRBV5-6, TRBV5-1 and TRBV20-1. Pronounced co-clustering by F measure was evident among identically batched samples. Relative to controls, patients with multiple sclerosis showed significantly lower normalized Chao1 diversity.

The CDR3 has 14 residues. V trimming: 3 bases; J trimming: 5 bases; junction bases outside the gene matches: 4. Per the germline V gene, CDR1 is MNHEY and CDR2 is SMNVEV (reference sequence). This TCR came from a girl aged 10 to 17 with multiple sclerosis. This chain links TRBV27 with TRBJ2-3; TRBD2 matches 8 bases. Input material: blood. The CDR3 region has the DNA TGTGCCAGCAGTTTCGGGGGGGCCTTAGATACGCAGTATTTT. Amino acid sequence: CASSFGGALDTQYF.